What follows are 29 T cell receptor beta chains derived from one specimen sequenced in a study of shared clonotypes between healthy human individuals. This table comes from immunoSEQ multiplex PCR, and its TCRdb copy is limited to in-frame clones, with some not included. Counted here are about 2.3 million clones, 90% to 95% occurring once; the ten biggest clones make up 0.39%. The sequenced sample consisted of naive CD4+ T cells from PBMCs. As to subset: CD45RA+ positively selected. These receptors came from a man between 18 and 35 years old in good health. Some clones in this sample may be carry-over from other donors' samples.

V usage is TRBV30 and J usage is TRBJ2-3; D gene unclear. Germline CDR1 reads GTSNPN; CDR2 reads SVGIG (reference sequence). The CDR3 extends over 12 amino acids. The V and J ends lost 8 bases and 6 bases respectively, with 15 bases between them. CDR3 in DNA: TGTGCCACCTTAAGCACCGGGGATACGCAGTATTTT. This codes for CATLSTGDTQYF.

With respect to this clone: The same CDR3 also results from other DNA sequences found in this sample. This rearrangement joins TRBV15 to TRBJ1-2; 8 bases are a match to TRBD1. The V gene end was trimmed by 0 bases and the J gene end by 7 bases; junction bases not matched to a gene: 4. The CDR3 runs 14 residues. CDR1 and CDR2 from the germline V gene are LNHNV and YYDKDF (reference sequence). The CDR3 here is CATSRDQGAGGYTF. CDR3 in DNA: TGTGCCACCAGCAGAGATCAGGGGGCGGGTGGCTACACCTTC.

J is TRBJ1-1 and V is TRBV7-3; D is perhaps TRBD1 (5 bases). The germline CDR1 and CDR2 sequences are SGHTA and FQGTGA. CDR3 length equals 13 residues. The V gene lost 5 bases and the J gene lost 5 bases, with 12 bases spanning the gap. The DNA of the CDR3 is TGTGCCAGCAGCCCATCAGGGAAAACTGAAGCTTTCTTT. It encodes CASSPSGKTEAFF.

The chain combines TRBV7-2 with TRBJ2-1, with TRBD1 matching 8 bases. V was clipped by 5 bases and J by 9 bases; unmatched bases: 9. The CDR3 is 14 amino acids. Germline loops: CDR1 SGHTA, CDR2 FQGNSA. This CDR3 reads CASSVTGAQGEQFF. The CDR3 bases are TGTGCCAGCAGCGTGACAGGGGCCCAGGGTGAGCAGTTCTTC.

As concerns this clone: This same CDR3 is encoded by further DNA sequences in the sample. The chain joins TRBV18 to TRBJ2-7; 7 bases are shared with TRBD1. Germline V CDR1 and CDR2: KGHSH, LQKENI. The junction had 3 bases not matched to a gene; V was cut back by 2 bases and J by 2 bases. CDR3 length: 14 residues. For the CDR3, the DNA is TGTGCCAGCTCACCAAGGGACAGACCCTACGAGCAGTACTTC. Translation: CASSPRDRPYEQYF.

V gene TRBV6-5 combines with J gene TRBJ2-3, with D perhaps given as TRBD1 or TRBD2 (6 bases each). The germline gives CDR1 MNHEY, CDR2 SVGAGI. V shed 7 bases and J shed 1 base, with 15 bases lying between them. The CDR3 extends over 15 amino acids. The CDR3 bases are TGTGCCAGCACCATAGGGGGGATACGCACAGATACGCAGTATTTT. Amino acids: CASTIGGIRTDTQYF.

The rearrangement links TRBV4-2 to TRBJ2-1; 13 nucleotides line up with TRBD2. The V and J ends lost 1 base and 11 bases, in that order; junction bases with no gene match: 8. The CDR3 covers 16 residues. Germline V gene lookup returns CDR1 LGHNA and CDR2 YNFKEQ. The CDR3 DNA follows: TGTGCCAGCAGCCAAGCGGTACTAGCGGGAGGGCCTAAGCAGTTCTTC. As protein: CASSQAVLAGGPKQFF.

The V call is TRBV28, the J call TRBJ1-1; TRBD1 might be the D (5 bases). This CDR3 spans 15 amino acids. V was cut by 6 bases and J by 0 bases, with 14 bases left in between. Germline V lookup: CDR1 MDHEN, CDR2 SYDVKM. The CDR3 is CASSRRTLMNTEAFF. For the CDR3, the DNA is TGTGCCAGCAGCCGAAGGACACTCATGAACACTGAAGCTTTCTTT.

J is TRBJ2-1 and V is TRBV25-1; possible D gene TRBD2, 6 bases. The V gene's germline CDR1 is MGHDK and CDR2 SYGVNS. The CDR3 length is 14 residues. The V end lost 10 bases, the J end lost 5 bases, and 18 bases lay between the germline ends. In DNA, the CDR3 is TGTGCCACCGAGGGACTCGGGCCCAACAATGAGCAGTTCTTC. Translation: CATEGLGPNNEQFF.

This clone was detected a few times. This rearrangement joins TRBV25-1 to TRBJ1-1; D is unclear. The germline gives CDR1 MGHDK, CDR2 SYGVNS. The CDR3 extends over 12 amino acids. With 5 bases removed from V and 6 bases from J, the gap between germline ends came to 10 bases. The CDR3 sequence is CASSPGSAEAFF. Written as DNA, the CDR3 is TGTGCCAGCAGTCCTGGTAGCGCTGAAGCTTTCTTT.

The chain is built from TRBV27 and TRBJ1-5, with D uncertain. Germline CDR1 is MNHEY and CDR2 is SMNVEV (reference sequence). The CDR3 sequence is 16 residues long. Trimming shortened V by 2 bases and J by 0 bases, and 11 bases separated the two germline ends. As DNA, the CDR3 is TGTGCCAGCAGTTTACCATGGTATTATAGCAATCAGCCCCAGCATTTT. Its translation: CASSLPWYYSNQPQHF.

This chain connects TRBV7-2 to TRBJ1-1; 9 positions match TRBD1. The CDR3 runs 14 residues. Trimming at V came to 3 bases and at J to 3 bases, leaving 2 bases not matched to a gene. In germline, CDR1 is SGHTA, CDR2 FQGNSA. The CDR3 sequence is CASSFWTGDTEAFF. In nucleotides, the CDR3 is TGTGCCAGCAGCTTCTGGACAGGGGACACTGAAGCTTTCTTT.

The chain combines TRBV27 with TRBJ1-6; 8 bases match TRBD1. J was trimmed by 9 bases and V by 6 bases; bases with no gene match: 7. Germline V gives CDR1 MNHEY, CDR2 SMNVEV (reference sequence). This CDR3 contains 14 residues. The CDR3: CASRPDREGSPLHF. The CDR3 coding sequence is TGTGCCAGCAGGCCGGACAGGGAAGGTTCACCCCTCCACTTT.

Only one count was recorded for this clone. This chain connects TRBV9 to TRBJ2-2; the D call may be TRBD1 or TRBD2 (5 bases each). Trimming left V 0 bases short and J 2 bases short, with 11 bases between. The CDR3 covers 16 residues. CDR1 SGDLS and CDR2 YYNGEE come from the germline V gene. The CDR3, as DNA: TGTGCCAGCAGCGTAGGGGGGTTTGTAAACACCGGGGAGCTGTTTTTT. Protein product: CASSVGGFVNTGELFF.

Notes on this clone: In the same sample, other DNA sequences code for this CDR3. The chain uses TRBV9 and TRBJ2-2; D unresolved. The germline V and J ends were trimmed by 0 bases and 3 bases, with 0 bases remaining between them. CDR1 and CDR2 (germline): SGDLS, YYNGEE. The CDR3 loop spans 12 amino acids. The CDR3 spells CASSVDTGELFF. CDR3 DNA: TGTGCCAGCAGCGTAGACACCGGGGAGCTGTTTTTT.

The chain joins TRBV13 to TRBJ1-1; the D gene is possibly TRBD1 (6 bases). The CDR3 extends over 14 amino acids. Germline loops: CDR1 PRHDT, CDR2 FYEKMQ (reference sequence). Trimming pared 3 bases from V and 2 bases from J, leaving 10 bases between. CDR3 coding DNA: TGTGCCAGCAGCTTCGACAGGAAAAACACTGAAGCTTTCTTT. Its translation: CASSFDRKNTEAFF.

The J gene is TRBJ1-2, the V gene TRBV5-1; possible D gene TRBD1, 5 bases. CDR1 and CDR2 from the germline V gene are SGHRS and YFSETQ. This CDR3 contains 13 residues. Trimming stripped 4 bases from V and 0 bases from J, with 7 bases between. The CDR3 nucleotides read TGCGCCAGCAGCCGGGGACCTAACTATGGCTACACCTTC. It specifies CASSRGPNYGYTF.

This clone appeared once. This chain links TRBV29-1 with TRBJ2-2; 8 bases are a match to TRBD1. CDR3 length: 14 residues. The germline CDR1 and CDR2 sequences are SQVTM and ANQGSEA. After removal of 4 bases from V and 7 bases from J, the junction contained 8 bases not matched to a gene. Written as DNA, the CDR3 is TGCAGCGTTGGCAGGGGGCGGGGAATCGGGGAGCTGTTTTTT. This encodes CSVGRGRGIGELFF.

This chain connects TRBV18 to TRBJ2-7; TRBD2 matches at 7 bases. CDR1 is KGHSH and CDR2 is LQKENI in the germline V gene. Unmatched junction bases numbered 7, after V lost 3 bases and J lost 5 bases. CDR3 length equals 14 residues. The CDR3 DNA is TGTGCCAGCTCACCGGCGGGAGCGGTCGACGAGCAGTACTTC. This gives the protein CASSPAGAVDEQYF.

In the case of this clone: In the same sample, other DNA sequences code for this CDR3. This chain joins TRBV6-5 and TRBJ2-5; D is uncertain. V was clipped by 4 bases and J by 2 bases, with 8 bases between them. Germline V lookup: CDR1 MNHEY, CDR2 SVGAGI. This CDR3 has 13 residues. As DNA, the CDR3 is TGTGCCAGCAGTTCCGGACGGCAAGAGACCCAGTACTTC. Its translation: CASSSGRQETQYF.

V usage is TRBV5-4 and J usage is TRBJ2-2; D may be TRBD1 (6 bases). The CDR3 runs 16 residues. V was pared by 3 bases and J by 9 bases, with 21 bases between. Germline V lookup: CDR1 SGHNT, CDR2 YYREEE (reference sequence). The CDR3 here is CASSSLGQETGRELFF. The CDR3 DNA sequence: TGTGCCAGCAGCTCCCTGGGACAAGAAACCGGTAGGGAGCTGTTTTTT.

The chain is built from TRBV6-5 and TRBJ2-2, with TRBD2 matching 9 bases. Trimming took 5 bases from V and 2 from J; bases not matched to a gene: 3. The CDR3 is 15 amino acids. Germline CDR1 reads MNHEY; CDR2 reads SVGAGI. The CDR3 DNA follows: TGTGCCAGCAGTGGCGGGAGGGCCAACACCGGGGAGCTGTTTTTT. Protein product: CASSGGRANTGELFF.

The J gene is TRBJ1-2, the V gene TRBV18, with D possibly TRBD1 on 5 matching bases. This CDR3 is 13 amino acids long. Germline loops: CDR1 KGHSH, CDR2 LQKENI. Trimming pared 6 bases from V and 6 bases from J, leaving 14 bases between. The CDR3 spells CASSPTDEDGYTF. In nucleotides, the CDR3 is TGTGCCAGCTCGCCGACAGATGAAGATGGCTACACCTTC.

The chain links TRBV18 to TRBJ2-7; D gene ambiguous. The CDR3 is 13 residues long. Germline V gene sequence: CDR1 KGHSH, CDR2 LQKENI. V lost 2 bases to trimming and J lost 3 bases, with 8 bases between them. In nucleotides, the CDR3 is TGTGCCAGCTCACCAGGGCAGGTCTACGAGCAGTACTTC. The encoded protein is CASSPGQVYEQYF.

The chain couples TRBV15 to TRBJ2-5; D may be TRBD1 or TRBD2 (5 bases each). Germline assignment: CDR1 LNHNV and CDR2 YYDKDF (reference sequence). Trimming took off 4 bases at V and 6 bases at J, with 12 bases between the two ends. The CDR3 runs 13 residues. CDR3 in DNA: TGTGCCACCAGCACCACTAGGGGACAGACCCAGTACTTC. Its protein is CATSTTRGQTQYF.

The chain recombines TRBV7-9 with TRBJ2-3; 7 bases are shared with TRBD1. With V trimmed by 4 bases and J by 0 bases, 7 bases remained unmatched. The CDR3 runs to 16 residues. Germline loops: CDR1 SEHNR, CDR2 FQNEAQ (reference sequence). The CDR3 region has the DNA TGTGCCAGCAGCTCCAGTTACAGGGGAAGCACAGATACGCAGTATTTT. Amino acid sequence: CASSSSYRGSTDTQYF. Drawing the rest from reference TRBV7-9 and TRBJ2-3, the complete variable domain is DTGVSQNPRHKITKRGQNVTFRCDPISEHNRLYWYRQTLGQGPEFLTYFQNEAQLEKSRLLSDRFSAERPKGSFSTLEIQRTEQGDSAMYLCASSSSYRGSTDTQYFGPGTRLTVL.

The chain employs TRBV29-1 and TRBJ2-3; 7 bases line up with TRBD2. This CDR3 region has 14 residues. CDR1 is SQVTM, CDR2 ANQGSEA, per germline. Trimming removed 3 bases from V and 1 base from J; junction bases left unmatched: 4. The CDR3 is CSVDYTSGTDTQYF. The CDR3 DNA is TGCAGCGTTGATTACACTAGCGGCACAGATACGCAGTATTTT.

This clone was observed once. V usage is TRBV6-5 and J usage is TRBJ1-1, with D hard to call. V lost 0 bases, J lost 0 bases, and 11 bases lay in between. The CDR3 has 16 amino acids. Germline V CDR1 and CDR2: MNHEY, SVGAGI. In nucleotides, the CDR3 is TGTGCCAGCAGTTACTCGATGAGGGAAATGAACACTGAAGCTTTCTTT. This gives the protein CASSYSMREMNTEAFF.

The DNA for the CDR3 is TGTGCCAGCAGTGACGGGACAGGGGGCGGGACCCAGTACTTC. As protein: CASSDGTGGGTQYF. This sequence joins TRBV6-1 and TRBJ2-5; the match to TRBD1 covers 12 bases. The CDR3 runs 14 residues. Germline CDR1 reads MNHNS; CDR2 reads SASEGT. V lost 3 bases, J lost 7 bases, and 3 bases stayed unmatched.